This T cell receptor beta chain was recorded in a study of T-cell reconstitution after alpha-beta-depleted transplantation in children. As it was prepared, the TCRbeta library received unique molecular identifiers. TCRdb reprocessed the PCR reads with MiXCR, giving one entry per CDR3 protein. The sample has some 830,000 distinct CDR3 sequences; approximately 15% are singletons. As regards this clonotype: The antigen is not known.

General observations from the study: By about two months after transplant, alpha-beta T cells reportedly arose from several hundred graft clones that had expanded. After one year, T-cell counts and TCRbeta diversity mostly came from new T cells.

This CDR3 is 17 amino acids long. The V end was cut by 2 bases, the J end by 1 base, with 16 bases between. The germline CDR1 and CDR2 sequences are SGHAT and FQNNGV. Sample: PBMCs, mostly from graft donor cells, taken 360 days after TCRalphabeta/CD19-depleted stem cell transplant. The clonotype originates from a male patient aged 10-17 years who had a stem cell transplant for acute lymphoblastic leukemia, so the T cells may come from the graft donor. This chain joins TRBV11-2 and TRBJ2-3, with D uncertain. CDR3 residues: CASSLTLLGGGTDTQYF. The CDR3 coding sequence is TGTGCCAGCAGCTTAACCCTGCTAGGTGGAGGCACAGATACGCAGTATTTT.